The 19 T cell receptor beta chains below all came from one sample that was sequenced in a study of T-cell reconstitution after alpha-beta-depleted transplantation in children. The library targeted TCRbeta and was prepared with unique molecular identifiers. TCRdb analysed the PCR reads with MiXCR anew, one entry per CDR3 protein. The sample consists of about 610,000 distinct CDR3 sequences, roughly a tenth of them appearing once. Sequenced here: PBMCs from the stem cell graft donor, sampled from the stem cell graft. Receptors were obtained from a human donor who donated a stem cell graft to a child with acute myeloid leukemia.

This chain connects TRBV29-1 to TRBJ2-3; D unclear. The CDR3 length is 11 residues. The V end lost 5 bases, the J end lost 6 bases, and 9 bases lay between the germline ends. The germline V gene encodes CDR1 SQVTM and CDR2 ANQGSEA. For the CDR3, the DNA is TGCAGCGTTTCAGGACCTGATACGCAGTATTTT. This gives the protein CSVSGPDTQYF.

The rearrangement links TRBV7-2 to TRBJ2-7; 9 nucleotides match TRBD2. This CDR3 region has 15 residues. Trimming took 2 bases from V and 1 from J; bases not matched to a gene: 3. CDR1 is SGHTA and CDR2 is FQGNSA in the germline V gene. For the CDR3, the DNA is TGTGCCAGCAGCTTAAAAACTAGCGGGTCCTACGAGCAGTACTTC. Translated, it gives CASSLKTSGSYEQYF.

The chain recombines TRBV7-2 with TRBJ1-1, with 9 bases lining up with TRBD1. CDR1 is SGHTA, CDR2 FQGNSA, per germline. This CDR3 has 16 residues. The V gene end was trimmed by 5 bases and the J gene end by 0 bases; junction bases not matched to a gene: 7. As DNA, the CDR3 is TGTGCCAGCAGCCTCGGACAGGGGAGGATGAACACTGAAGCTTTCTTT. Residues: CASSLGQGRMNTEAFF. The entire variable domain, with the rest obtained from reference TRBV7-2 and TRBJ1-1, is as follows: GAGVSQSPSNKVTEKGKDVELRCDPISGHTALYWYRQSLGQGLEFLIYFQGNSAPDKSGLPSDRFSAERTGGSVSTLTIQRTQQEDSAVYLCASSLGQGRMNTEAFFGQGTRLTVV.

This chain links TRBV24-1 with TRBJ2-1; no clear D gene. Germline loops: CDR1 KGHDR, CDR2 SFDVKD. The V gene lost 3 bases and the J gene lost 0 bases, with 5 bases spanning the gap. The CDR3 runs 14 residues. DNA of the CDR3: TGTGCCACCAGTGATCCTGGCTCCTACAATGAGCAGTTCTTC. Amino acid sequence: CATSDPGSYNEQFF.

J is TRBJ2-3 and V is TRBV6-2 or TRBV6-3; 7 nucleotides match TRBD1. Germline V CDR1 and CDR2: MNHEY, SVGEGT. This CDR3 is built from 15 residues. With V trimmed by 6 bases and J by 2 bases, 8 bases remained unmatched. The CDR3 is CASSQQGLSTDTQYF. As DNA, the CDR3 is TGTGCCAGCAGCCAACAGGGGCTCTCCACAGATACGCAGTATTTT.

This clonotype has a handful of counts. V usage is TRBV5-1 and J usage is TRBJ2-2, with 13 positions matching TRBD2. The trim removed 5 bases at V and 3 bases at J, leaving 10 bases unmatched. CDR1 SGHRS and CDR2 YFSETQ come from the germline V gene. The CDR3 is made up of 18 amino acids. This CDR3 is CASRPGLAGPWDTGELFF. The CDR3 DNA sequence: TGCGCCAGCAGGCCGGGACTAGCGGGACCCTGGGACACCGGGGAGCTGTTTTTT.

The rearrangement joins TRBV20-1 to TRBJ2-7; weak D call: TRBD2 (6 bases). CDR3 length: 15 amino acids. Germline V gene data show CDR1 as DFQATT and CDR2 as SNEGSKA (reference sequence). The V and J ends lost 2 bases and 0 bases respectively, with 14 bases between them. The CDR3 region has the DNA TGCAGTGCTAGACCCAGGTACGGGAGCTCCTACGAGCAGTACTTC. Protein: CSARPRYGSSYEQYF.

This chain joins TRBV10-3 and TRBJ2-7; a weak D match, TRBD1 (6 bases). The CDR3 loop spans 12 amino acids. V lost 4 bases and J lost 3, with 7 bases in between. Germline assignment: CDR1 ENHRY and CDR2 SYGVKD. CDR3 in DNA: TGTGCCATCAGTGGGACAGTCTACGAGCAGTACTTC. Translating it yields CAISGTVYEQYF.

This clonotype was seen only a few times. V and J are TRBV24-1 and TRBJ1-3, with D hard to call. Germline V CDR1 and CDR2: KGHDR, SFDVKD. With 4 bases removed from V and 4 bases from J, the gap between germline ends came to 10 bases. The CDR3 runs to 14 residues. CDR3 DNA: TGTGCCACCAGTGACCCCTACGAGGGAAACACCATATATTTT. Residues: CATSDPYEGNTIYF.

This clonotype was seen a few times. CDR3 protein: CASSSEGWVYNEQFF. Here the CDR3 DNA reads TGTGCCAGCAGCTCAGAAGGGTGGGTATACAATGAGCAGTTCTTC. The chain combines TRBV7-3 with TRBJ2-1; D gene unclear. CDR3 length equals 15 residues. In germline, CDR1 is SGHTA, CDR2 FQGTGA. V gave up 4 bases and J gave up 4 bases, with 14 bases separating them.

In this sample, this clonotype turned up many times. The genes are TRBV12-3 or TRBV12-4 and TRBJ2-2, with D unresolved. The ends were cut back, 5 bases at V and 5 bases at J, with 27 bases in the middle. CDR3 length equals 19 residues. CDR3 loop: CASSVTHGRLVGSTGELFF. The CDR3 DNA is TGTGCCAGCAGTGTAACCCACGGGCGGCTTGTAGGTTCAACCGGGGAGCTGTTTTTT.

In its sample, this clonotype was seen many times. This chain uses TRBV6-2 or TRBV6-3 with TRBJ2-7; 10 bases agree with TRBD2. This CDR3 has 14 amino acids. Germline CDR1 MNHEY, CDR2 SVGEGT. V was clipped by 6 bases and J by 5 bases; unmatched bases: 7. The CDR3 region is CASSSTSGNHEQYF. The CDR3, as DNA: TGTGCCAGCAGCTCTACTAGCGGGAACCACGAGCAGTACTTC.

This clonotype showed up many times. The chain combines TRBV29-1 with TRBJ1-2; 8 positions agree with TRBD1. Trimming removed 5 bases from V and 6 bases from J; junction bases left unmatched: 14. This CDR3 spans 15 amino acids. CDR1 and CDR2 from the germline V gene are SQVTM and ANQGSEA. CDR3 sequence (DNA): TGCAGCGTTATTGGGGCAGGGGGCCCACGACATGGCTACACCTTC. This gives the protein CSVIGAGGPRHGYTF.

This clonotype was picked up a small number of times. The CDR3, as DNA: TGCAGCGAACGCGGGAGCACAGATACGCAGTATTTT. It translates to CSERGSTDTQYF. The chain has TRBV29-1 and TRBJ2-3, with D possibly matching TRBD2 (5 bases). Germline V gene lookup returns CDR1 SQVTM and CDR2 ANQGSEA. This CDR3 is built from 12 residues. The ends were cut back, 7 bases at V and 0 bases at J, with 8 bases in the middle.

V gene TRBV7-2 combines with J gene TRBJ2-3; no firm D call. Trimming removed 3 bases from V and 6 bases from J, with 7 bases in between. Per germline, CDR1 SGHTA and CDR2 FQGNSA. The CDR3 is made up of 12 amino acids. This CDR3 reads CASSFDVDTQYF. The CDR3 bases are TGTGCCAGCAGCTTTGATGTTGATACGCAGTATTTT.

In its sample, this clonotype was seen many times. V usage is TRBV20-1 and J usage is TRBJ2-1, with D tentatively TRBD1 or TRBD2 (5 bases each). The CDR3 contains 12 residues. Germline values: CDR1 DFQATT, CDR2 SNEGSKA (reference sequence). V was trimmed by 6 bases and J by 7 bases, leaving 13 bases between them. CDR3 nucleotide sequence: TGCAGTGCCGGGTCAGGGACGAATGAGCAGTTCTTC. Residues: CSAGSGTNEQFF.

This clonotype was seen many times. The chain couples TRBV12-5 to TRBJ2-5, with 9 positions matching TRBD1. Trimming removed 7 bases from V and 3 bases from J; junction bases left unmatched: 12. Germline CDR1 and CDR2: LGHNT and FRNRAP. The CDR3 totals 16 residues. The CDR3 DNA follows: TGTGCTAGTGCCCGCGCTGGGACAGGGTCGGAAGAGACCCAGTACTTC. Translation gives CASARAGTGSEETQYF.

The table lists this clonotype with a count of one. The rearrangement links TRBV30 to TRBJ2-4; D may match TRBD1 or TRBD2 (5 bases each). In germline, CDR1 is GTSNPN, CDR2 SVGIG (reference sequence). Trimming cost V 5 bases and J 6 bases, with 14 bases left between them. The CDR3 length is 13 residues. The CDR3 loop is CAWSGLGTNIQYF. CDR3 DNA: TGTGCCTGGTCAGGGCTAGGGACAAACATTCAGTACTTC.

At least ten counts were recorded for this clonotype. This chain links TRBV29-1 with TRBJ2-1; D might be TRBD1 or TRBD2, each matching 5 bases. Germline CDR1 SQVTM, CDR2 ANQGSEA. The CDR3 sequence is 12 residues long. V gave up 3 bases and J gave up 8 bases, with 11 bases separating them. The CDR3 sequence is CSVEGTGDEQFF. In DNA, the CDR3 is TGCAGCGTTGAGGGGACCGGGGATGAGCAGTTCTTC.